This T cell receptor beta chain was sequenced in a study of control samples from healthy donors and cancer patients. Measured with immunoSEQ multiplex PCR; TCRdb has only the in-frame clones, and not every one. Counted here are some 200,000 clones, 91% occurring once; the ten biggest clones make up about 1.4%. The germline CDR1 and CDR2 sequences are LGHNA and YNFKEQ. There are 17 residues in the CDR3. V dropped 1 base and J dropped 4; count of bases not matched to a gene: 8. The J gene is TRBJ2-5, the V gene TRBV4-2, with 11 bases matching TRBD2. This sequence originates from a woman in her 30s in good health. Source material: blood. The CDR3 DNA follows: TGTGCCAGCAGCCAAGGTAGCGGGAGGGAGGTGGCAGAGACCCAGTACTTC. This encodes CASSQGSGREVAETQYF.